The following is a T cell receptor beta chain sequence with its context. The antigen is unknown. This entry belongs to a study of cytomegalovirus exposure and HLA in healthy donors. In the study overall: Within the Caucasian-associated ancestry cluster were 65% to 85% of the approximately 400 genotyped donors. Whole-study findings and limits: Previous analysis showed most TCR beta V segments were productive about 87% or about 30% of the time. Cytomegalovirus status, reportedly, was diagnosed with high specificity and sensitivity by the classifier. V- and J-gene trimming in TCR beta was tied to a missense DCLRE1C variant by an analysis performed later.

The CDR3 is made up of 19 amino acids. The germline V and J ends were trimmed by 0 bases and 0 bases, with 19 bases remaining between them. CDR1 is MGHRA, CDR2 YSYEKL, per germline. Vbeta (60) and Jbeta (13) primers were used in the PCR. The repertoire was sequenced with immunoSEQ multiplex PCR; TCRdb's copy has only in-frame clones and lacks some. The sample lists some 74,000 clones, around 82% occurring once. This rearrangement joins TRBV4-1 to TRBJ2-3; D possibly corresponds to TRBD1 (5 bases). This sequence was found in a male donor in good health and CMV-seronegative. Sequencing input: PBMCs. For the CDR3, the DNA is TGCGCCAGCAGCCAAGATACAGGTCTCCACAAGACTAGCACAGATACGCAGTATTTT. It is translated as CASSQDTGLHKTSTDTQYF.